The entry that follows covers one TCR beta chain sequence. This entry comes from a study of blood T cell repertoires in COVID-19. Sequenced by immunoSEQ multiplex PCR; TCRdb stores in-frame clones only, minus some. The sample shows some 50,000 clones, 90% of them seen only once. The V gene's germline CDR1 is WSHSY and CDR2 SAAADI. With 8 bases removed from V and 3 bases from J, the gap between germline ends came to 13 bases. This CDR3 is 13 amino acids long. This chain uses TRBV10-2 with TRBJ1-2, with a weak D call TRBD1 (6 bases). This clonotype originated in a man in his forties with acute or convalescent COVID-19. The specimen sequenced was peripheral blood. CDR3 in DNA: TGCGCCAGCCGGGCAGGGGCAGACTATGGCTACACCTTC. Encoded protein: CASRAGADYGYTF.